The present entry profiles one TCR beta chain with its context. These data originate in a study of cytomegalovirus exposure and HLA in healthy donors. With 60 Vbeta and 13 Jbeta primers, the PCR was carried out. The protocol was immunoSEQ multiplex PCR, while the TCRdb copy is restricted to in-frame clones and leaves out a portion. The table includes approximately 140,000 clones, 70% to 80% detected once. CDR1 and CDR2 from the germline V gene are SEHNR and FQNEAQ (reference sequence). The CDR3 is 15 amino acids. V lost 3 bases, J lost 5 bases, and 14 bases lay in between. This TCR was sampled from a middle-aged man in good health and CMV-seropositive. Sequenced input: PBMCs. This rearrangement joins TRBV7-9 to TRBJ2-1; D possibly corresponds to TRBD2 (5 bases). The CDR3 region has the DNA TGTGCCAGCAGCTTCGATGGGAGAAGGGACAATGAGCAGTTCTTC. Amino acid sequence: CASSFDGRRDNEQFF. The whole variable domain, filled in from reference TRBV7-9 and TRBJ2-1, reads DTGVSQNPRHKITKRGQNVTFRCDPISEHNRLYWYRQTLGQGPEFLTYFQNEAQLEKSRLLSDRFSAERPKGSFSTLEIQRTEQGDSAMYLCASSFDGRRDNEQFFGPGTRLTVL.